These T cell receptor beta chains were read from a single sample in a study of blood T cell repertoires in COVID-19. Method: immunoSEQ multiplex PCR; TCRdb's copy keeps in-frame clones and lacks some. Of around 240,000 clones listed, more than 75% are singletons. The sample consisted of PBMCs or T cells enriched from blood (not recorded which). The source of these receptors is a woman between 50 and 59 years old who had recovered from COVID-19. Both conserved end residues are part of each CDR3. The order of the fields is D gene, V gene, J gene, clone size, CDR3 DNA, CDR3 protein. D genes are given only for firm matches. Clone size is shown for a subset of rows, as once, few, many or a class of expanded clone.

TRBD1	TRBV11-3	TRBJ1-6	NA	TGTGCCAGCAGCACTCCGACAGGGTTCCTCCACTTT	CASSTPTGFLHF
TRBD2	TRBV15	TRBJ2-7	NA	TGTGCCACCAGCCCAAAAACCGTTTTCGGGACTAGCGACTACGAGCAGTACTTC	CATSPKTVFGTSDYEQYF
TRBD2	TRBV7-2	TRBJ2-1	NA	TGTGCCAGCAGTTTTAGAGAGGTAGCGGGGGGCTCCTACAATGAGCAGTTCTTC	CASSFREVAGGSYNEQFF
NA	TRBV4-3	TRBJ2-5	NA	TGCGCCAGCAGCCAAGTTTTGGGGCGAGAGACCCAGTACTTC	CASSQVLGRETQYF
NA	TRBV4-3	TRBJ1-2	NA	TGCGCCAGCAGGCCAGGGATTACTAACTATGGCTACACCTTC	CASRPGITNYGYTF
NA	TRBV18	TRBJ1-5	NA	TGTGCCAGCTCACCATTAGGACAGACAATTGATCAGCCCCAGCATTTT	CASSPLGQTIDQPQHF
NA	TRBV30	TRBJ2-7	NA	TGTGCCTGGATATCCAGCGGGCTCTCCTACGAGCAGTACTTC	CAWISSGLSYEQYF
NA	TRBV30	TRBJ2-1	NA	TGTGCCTGGAGACCAGCATGGGGGGAAGGGAATGAGCAGTTCTTC	CAWRPAWGEGNEQFF
TRBD1	TRBV19	TRBJ2-7	NA	TGTGCCAGTAGTGTAATTCCAGGGGGCCCCTACGAGCAGTACTTC	CASSVIPGGPYEQYF
NA	TRBV5-8	TRBJ1-5	NA	TGTGCCAGCAGCTGGATCAGGGCCTCCGGGCAGCCCCAGCATTTT	CASSWIRASGQPQHF
NA	TRBV7-2	TRBJ1-2	NA	TGTGCCAGCAGCTTCGGGTGGGGGGTAAACTATGGCTACACCTTC	CASSFGWGVNYGYTF
TRBD1	TRBV5-1	TRBJ1-1	NA	TGCGCCAGCAGCCCTGGGACAGGGTCCGGCACTGAAGCTTTCTTT	CASSPGTGSGTEAFF
NA	TRBV10-3	TRBJ2-7	few	TGTGCCATCAGCGTGGACTCATACGAGCAGTACTTC	CAISVDSYEQYF
TRBD1	TRBV7-9	TRBJ2-2	NA	TGTGCCAGCAGCGCATTTGGGACAGGGGGCATGCCCGGGGAGCTGTTTTTT	CASSAFGTGGMPGELFF
TRBD1	TRBV14	TRBJ1-1	NA	TGTGCCAGCGGTCAGGGACAGAAGAACACTGAAGCTTTCTTT	CASGQGQKNTEAFF
TRBD1	TRBV27	TRBJ2-7	NA	TGTGCCAGCAGCTACAGGGGTTCCTACGAGCAGTACTTC	CASSYRGSYEQYF
TRBD2	TRBV3-1/TRBV3-2	TRBJ2-1	NA	TGTGCCAGCAGGTGCGGGAGTCTGGGCAATGAGCAGTTCTTC	CASRCGSLGNEQFF
NA	TRBV27	TRBJ2-1	NA	TGTGCCAGCAGTTTTTGGGGCGGCTATGAGCAGTTCTTC	CASSFWGGYEQFF